Listed here are 8 T cell receptor beta chains from one sample, sequenced in a study of OX40 agonist ivuxolimab in advanced cancers. The library was built by means of the immunoSEQ multiplex PCR assay. The clones in this table, taken by TCRdb from immuneACCESS, are in-frame only. Not every clone is retained; where verified, under half of the shortfall comes from an unresolved V gene, and the cause of the rest is unknown. The sample has about 78,000 clones on record, around nine tenths of them singletons. The ten most abundant clones make up 2.5% to 3% of the sample. The source material was CD4+ or CD8+ T cells sorted from blood, sampled in a trial of the OX40 agonist ivuxolimab. The receptors were gathered from an adult with an advanced solid tumor such as melanoma, head and neck, liver or kidney cancer.

The chain is built from TRBV5-1 and TRBJ2-3; no definite D call. Trimming removed 3 bases from V and 2 bases from J, with 4 bases in between. CDR3 length: 12 amino acids. The germline V gene encodes CDR1 SGHRS and CDR2 YFSETQ. The DNA of the CDR3 is TGCGCCAGCAGCTCCCCCACAGATACGCAGTATTTT. Encoded protein: CASSSPTDTQYF.

The rearrangement joins TRBV6-5 to TRBJ1-5, with 8 positions matching TRBD1. CDR3 length: 14 residues. Germline-derived CDR1 and CDR2 are MNHEY and SVGAGI. V was clipped by 5 bases and J by 4 bases; unmatched bases: 4. For the CDR3, the DNA is TGTGCCAGCAGTCGGACAGGGCTAAATCAGCCCCAGCATTTT. It specifies CASSRTGLNQPQHF.

J is TRBJ1-1 and V is TRBV5-4; TRBD1 might be the D (6 bases). V dropped 0 bases and J dropped 0 bases, with 9 bases sitting between them. There are 15 residues in the CDR3. Per germline, CDR1 SGHNT and CDR2 YYREEE (reference sequence). The CDR3 region is CASSLGGPMNTEAFF. Here the CDR3 DNA reads TGTGCCAGCAGCTTGGGGGGGCCGATGAACACTGAAGCTTTCTTT.

The chain has TRBV9 and TRBJ2-2, with D possibly matching TRBD2 (5 bases). The CDR3 is made up of 16 amino acids. Germline-derived CDR1 and CDR2 are SGDLS and YYNGEE. V shed 0 bases and J shed 7 bases, with 16 bases lying between them. CDR3 protein: CASSVGRGNWDGELFF. For the CDR3, the DNA is TGTGCCAGCAGCGTAGGTCGAGGGAATTGGGACGGGGAGCTGTTTTTT.

The chain employs TRBV5-4 and TRBJ1-2, with TRBD1 matching over 10 bases. This CDR3 region has 14 residues. Trimming at V came to 5 bases and at J to 7 bases, leaving 8 bases not matched to a gene. Germline V gene data show CDR1 as SGHNT and CDR2 as YYREEE (reference sequence). The CDR3 spells CASRRDRGFGGYTF. The CDR3 DNA reads TGTGCCAGCAGGCGGGACAGGGGATTCGGTGGCTACACCTTC.

In this sample, this clone turned up a few times. This chain joins TRBV5-1 and TRBJ1-2; 7 bases are shared with TRBD1. The V gene end was trimmed by 5 bases and the J gene end by 0 bases; junction bases not matched to a gene: 7. The CDR3 runs to 15 residues. Per the germline V gene, CDR1 is SGHRS and CDR2 is YFSETQ. Here the CDR3 DNA reads TGCGCCAGCAGGCCGGGGGGGACAGCTAACTATGGCTACACCTTC. This sequence encodes CASRPGGTANYGYTF. The whole variable domain, filled in from reference TRBV5-1 and TRBJ1-2, reads KAGVTQTPRYLIKTRGQQVTLSCSPISGHRSVSWYQQTPGQGLQFLFEYFSETQRNKGNFPGRFSGRQFSNSRSEMNVSTLELGDSALYLCASRPGGTANYGYTFGSGTRLTVV.

The V gene is TRBV2, the J gene TRBJ2-2; D is unresolved. The germline CDR1 and CDR2 sequences are SNHLY and FYNNEI. The CDR3 extends over 13 amino acids. Trimming removed 1 base at V and 6 bases at J, with 6 bases between. The CDR3 nucleotides are TGTGCCAGCAGTGAAGGAAGGGCCGGGGAGCTGTTTTTT. Amino acids: CASSEGRAGELFF.

The chain joins TRBV6-4 to TRBJ2-3; the match to TRBD2 covers 10 bases. Germline CDR1 and CDR2: MRHNA and SNTAGT. CDR3 length equals 15 residues. V dropped 3 bases and J dropped 5; count of bases not matched to a gene: 5. The CDR3 bases are TGTGCCAGCAGTGAGCTAGCGGGGGTTGGAGATACGCAGTATTTT. Amino acid sequence: CASSELAGVGDTQYF.